Listed here are 8 T cell receptor beta chains from one sample, sequenced in a study of T cells in tumors after PD-1 blockade (dated by TCRdb to the late 2010s). Receptor amplification or capture employed the immunoSEQ multiplex PCR assay. Not all clones reach the TCRdb copy of this immuneACCESS table, which keeps in-frame sequences only. Checked studies attribute under half of the gap to unresolved V genes and leave the rest unexplained. The sample table lists approximately 59,000 clones, just under 80% of them with a count of one. About an eighth of the sample belongs to the ten largest clones. Reading the label with the study, this specimen's time point is: before anti-PD-1 therapy. Sequenced material: PBMCs, taken before anti-PD-1 treatment. The receptors derive from a human donor with basal cell carcinoma.

The V call is TRBV5-6, the J call TRBJ1-2; D may be TRBD1 (6 bases). Trimming took off 0 bases at V and 8 bases at J, with 14 bases between the two ends. Germline V gives CDR1 SGHDT, CDR2 YYEEEE. The CDR3 covers 14 residues. DNA for the CDR3: TGTGCCAGCAGCTTGGGAGCGGGGGGCAGGGGCTACACCTTC. Translating it yields CASSLGAGGRGYTF.

This chain links TRBV19 with TRBJ1-1; D might be TRBD1 (5 bases). Trimming stripped 3 bases from V and 7 bases from J, with 12 bases between. The CDR3 covers 13 residues. The germline V gene encodes CDR1 LNHDA and CDR2 SQIVND (reference sequence). The CDR3 nucleotides are TGTGCCAGTAGTATTGAGGAGAGGGGTGAAGCTTTCTTT. As protein: CASSIEERGEAFF.

The V call is TRBV27, the J call TRBJ2-5; 10 positions match TRBD1. This CDR3 comprises 14 residues. V trimming: 5 bases; J trimming: 4 bases; junction bases outside the gene matches: 4. CDR1 and CDR2 from the germline V gene are MNHEY and SMNVEV (reference sequence). Written as DNA, the CDR3 is TGTGCCAGCAGTCCGCGGACAGGGGGAGAGACCCAGTACTTC. Its translation is CASSPRTGGETQYF.

The table lists this clone with a count of one. The gene calls are TRBV2 and TRBJ2-2, with D possibly TRBD2 on 5 matching bases. V lost 7 bases and J 3 bases, leaving 12 bases between the germline ends. The CDR3 runs 14 residues. Germline CDR1 SNHLY, CDR2 FYNNEI. CDR3 in DNA: TGTGCCAGCACCCGAGGGAAGGACACCGGGGAGCTGTTTTTT. It codes for CASTRGKDTGELFF. The complete variable domain, with remaining parts taken from reference TRBV2 and TRBJ2-2, reads EPEVTQTPSHQVTQMGQEVILRCVPISNHLYFYWYRQILGQKVEFLVSFYNNEISEKSEIFDDQFSVERPDGSNFTLKIRSTKLEDSAMYFCASTRGKDTGELFFGEGSRLTVL.

The chain recombines TRBV5-1 with TRBJ1-1; D is unclear. Germline lookup yields CDR1 SGHRS and CDR2 YFSETQ. The CDR3 sequence is 14 residues long. The V and J ends lost 5 bases and 0 bases respectively, with 11 bases between them. As DNA, the CDR3 is TGCGCCAGCAGTGGCACCCCCATGAACACTGAAGCTTTCTTT. This translates into CASSGTPMNTEAFF.

The chain is built from TRBV5-1 and TRBJ1-2; 12 bases match TRBD1. Germline lookup yields CDR1 SGHRS and CDR2 YFSETQ. This CDR3 comprises 15 residues. V gave up 4 bases and J gave up 8 bases; unmatched junction bases: 9. This CDR3 reads CASSPGTGGAGGYTF. As DNA, the CDR3 is TGCGCCAGCAGCCCCGGGACAGGGGGCGCGGGAGGCTACACCTTC.

J is TRBJ2-5 and V is TRBV6-6; TRBD2 aligns across 10 bases. Germline-derived CDR1 and CDR2 are MNHNY and SVGAGI (reference sequence). V lost 9 bases to trimming and J lost 1 base; unmatched junction nucleotides: 2. The CDR3 consists of 13 residues. CDR3 nucleotides: TGTGCCAGTAGCGGGGGGTCCCAAGAGACCCAGTACTTC. Protein product: CASSGGSQETQYF.

In this sample, this clone turned up a few times. The gene calls are TRBV5-1 and TRBJ1-3; D unclear. Trimming took 5 bases from V and 0 from J, leaving 15 bases between them. There are 16 residues in the CDR3. Germline CDR1 reads SGHRS; CDR2 reads YFSETQ. CDR3 sequence reads: CASRSSAVSSGNTIYF. In DNA, the CDR3 is TGCGCCAGCAGATCATCGGCGGTTAGCTCTGGAAACACCATATATTTT. Filled out from reference TRBV5-1 and TRBJ1-3, the complete variable domain reads KAGVTQTPRYLIKTRGQQVTLSCSPISGHRSVSWYQQTPGQGLQFLFEYFSETQRNKGNFPGRFSGRQFSNSRSEMNVSTLELGDSALYLCASRSSAVSSGNTIYFGEGSWLTVV.